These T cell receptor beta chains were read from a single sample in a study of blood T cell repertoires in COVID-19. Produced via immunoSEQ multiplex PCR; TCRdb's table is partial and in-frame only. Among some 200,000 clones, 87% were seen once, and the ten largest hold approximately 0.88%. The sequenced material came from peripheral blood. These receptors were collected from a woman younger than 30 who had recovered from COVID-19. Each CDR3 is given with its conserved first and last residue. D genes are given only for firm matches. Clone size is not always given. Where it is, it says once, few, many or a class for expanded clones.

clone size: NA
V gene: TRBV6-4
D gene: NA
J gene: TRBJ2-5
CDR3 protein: CASSHNERETQYF
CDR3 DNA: TGTGCCAGCAGCCACAATGAGAGGGAGACCCAGTACTTC

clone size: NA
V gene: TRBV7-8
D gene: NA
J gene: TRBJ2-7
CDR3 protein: CASSPYYEQYF
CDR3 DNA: TGTGCCAGCAGCCCGTACTACGAGCAGTACTTC

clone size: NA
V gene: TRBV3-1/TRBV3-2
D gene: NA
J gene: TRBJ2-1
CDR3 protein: CASTAGTYNEQFF
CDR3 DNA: TGTGCCAGCACTGCCGGTACCTACAATGAGCAGTTCTTC

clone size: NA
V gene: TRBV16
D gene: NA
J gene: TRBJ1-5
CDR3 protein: CASSQSGRQGGQPQHF
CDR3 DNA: TGTGCCAGCAGCCAATCAGGTCGGCAGGGTGGCCAGCCCCAGCATTTT

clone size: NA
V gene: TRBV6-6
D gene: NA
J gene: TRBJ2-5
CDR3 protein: CASSYKDILETQYF
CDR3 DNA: TGTGCCAGCAGTTACAAGGACATTTTAGAGACCCAGTACTTC

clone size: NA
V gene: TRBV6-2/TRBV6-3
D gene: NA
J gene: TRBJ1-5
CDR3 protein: CASSPGMSQPQHF
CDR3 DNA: TGTGCCAGCAGTCCAGGGATGAGTCAGCCCCAGCATTTT

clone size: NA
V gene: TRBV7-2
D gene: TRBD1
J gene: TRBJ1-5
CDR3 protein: CASSWTGDQPQHF
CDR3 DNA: TGTGCCAGCAGCTGGACAGGGGATCAGCCCCAGCATTTT

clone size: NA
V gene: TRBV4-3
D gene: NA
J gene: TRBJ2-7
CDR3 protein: CASSQQTGSSYEQYF
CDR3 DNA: TGCGCCAGCAGCCAACAGACAGGAAGCTCCTACGAGCAGTACTTC

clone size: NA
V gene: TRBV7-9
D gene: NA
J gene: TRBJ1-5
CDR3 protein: CASSPGLSNQPQHF
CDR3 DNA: TGTGCCAGCAGCCCGGGACTGAGCAATCAGCCCCAGCATTTT

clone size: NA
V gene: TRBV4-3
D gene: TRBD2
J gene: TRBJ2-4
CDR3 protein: CASSQEGSGSGENIQYF
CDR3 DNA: TGCGCCAGCAGCCAAGAGGGGTCTGGGAGCGGGGAAAACATTCAGTACTTC

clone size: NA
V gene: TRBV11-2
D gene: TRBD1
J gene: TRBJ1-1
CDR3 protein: CASSSYRDSNTEAFF
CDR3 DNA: TGTGCCAGCAGCTCGTACCGGGACAGTAACACTGAAGCTTTCTTT

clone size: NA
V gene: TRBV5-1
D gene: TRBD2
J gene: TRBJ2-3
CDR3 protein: CASSLKSGGPLDTQYF
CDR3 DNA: TGCGCCAGCAGCTTGAAAAGCGGGGGTCCCCTAGATACGCAGTATTTT

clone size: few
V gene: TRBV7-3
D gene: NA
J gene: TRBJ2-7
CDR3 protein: CASRLPGGDEQYF
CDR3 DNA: TGTGCCAGCAGGCTCCCCGGAGGGGACGAGCAGTACTTC

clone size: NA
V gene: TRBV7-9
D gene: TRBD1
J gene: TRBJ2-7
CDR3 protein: CASRSGTGGSEQYF
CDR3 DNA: TGTGCCAGCAGGTCCGGGACAGGGGGCTCCGAGCAGTACTTC